These T cell receptor beta chains were read from a single sample in a study of OX40 agonist ivuxolimab in advanced cancers. The protocol was immunoSEQ multiplex PCR, while the TCRdb copy is restricted to in-frame clones and leaves out a portion. The sample includes approximately 60,000 clones, over 60% of them seen just once. The starting material was CD4+ or CD8+ T cells sorted from blood, obtained in a trial of the OX40 agonist ivuxolimab. These receptors all come from an adult with an advanced solid tumor such as melanoma, head and neck, liver or kidney cancer. Each CDR3 is given with its conserved first and last residue. The D gene is left open where the match is weak. Clone size is not always given. Where it is, it says once, few, many or a class for expanded clones.

>TRBJ2-1|TRBV11-2|-|TRBD2
CASSLTSGHNEQFF
TGTGCCAGCAGCCTGACTAGCGGACACAATGAGCAGTTCTTC
>TRBJ1-5|TRBV2|-|-
CASSDWKSQHF
TGTGCCAGCAGTGACTGGAAGTCCCAGCATTTT
>TRBJ1-6|TRBV7-8|-|-
CASSLVGGEGNSPLHF
TGTGCCAGCAGCTTAGTGGGAGGGGAAGGGAATTCACCCCTCCACTTT
>TRBJ1-4|TRBV6-5|-|-
CASSYSGEKLFF
TGTGCCAGCAGTTACTCGGGTGAAAAACTGTTTTTT
>TRBJ1-1|TRBV5-1|-|-
CASSPLGHPGTEAFF
TGCGCCAGCAGCCCATTGGGACACCCGGGCACTGAAGCTTTCTTT
>TRBJ2-5|TRBV7-7|-|TRBD1
CASSLSSTGEETQYF
TGTGCCAGCAGCTTATCCTCCACAGGGGAAGAGACCCAGTACTTC
>TRBJ1-5|TRBV11-2|-|TRBD1
CASNFRQGMGSPQHF
TGTGCCAGCAACTTCCGACAGGGAATGGGTTCCCCCCAGCATTTT
>TRBJ2-7|TRBV6-1|-|-
CASSPRDEQYF
TGTGCCAGCAGTCCAAGGGACGAGCAGTACTTC
>TRBJ1-1|TRBV6-5|-|-
CASSAWDTEAFF
TGTGCCAGCAGCGCCTGGGACACTGAAGCTTTCTTT
>TRBJ1-6|TRBV7-2|-|-
CASSLAGSPKALHF
TGTGCCAGCAGCTTAGCAGGGAGCCCCAAGGCCCTCCACTTT
>TRBJ2-1|TRBV29-1|-|TRBD1
CSGDRGNEQFF
TGCAGCGGAGACAGGGGCAATGAGCAGTTCTTC
>TRBJ1-5|TRBV6-1|-|TRBD1
CASSATGWERASNQPQHF
TGTGCCAGCAGTGCGACAGGGTGGGAGCGTGCGAGCAATCAGCCCCAGCATTTT
>TRBJ1-2|TRBV29-1|few|-
CSVEDQGNF
TGCAGCGTTGAAGATCAGGGGAACTTC
>TRBJ1-5|TRBV6-5|-|-
CASSYPGRCRNQPQHF
TGTGCCAGCAGTTACCCCGGGCGGTGTAGAAATCAGCCCCAGCATTTT
>TRBJ1-5|TRBV5-1|-|-
CASRAEGDQPQHF
TGCGCCAGCAGGGCGGAGGGAGATCAGCCCCAGCATTTT
>TRBJ2-3|TRBV9|-|-
CASSVGQKDTQYF
TGTGCCAGCAGCGTAGGGCAGAAAGATACGCAGTATTTT
>TRBJ2-3|TRBV5-1|-|-
CASSLVVNTDTQYF
TGCGCCAGCAGCTTGGTTGTCAACACAGATACGCAGTATTTT
>TRBJ2-3|TRBV19|-|TRBD2
CASSMGLAGTDTQYF
TGTGCCAGTAGTATGGGACTAGCGGGAACAGATACGCAGTATTTT
>TRBJ1-3|TRBV7-2|-|-
CASRTYSGNTIYF
TGTGCCAGCAGAACCTACTCTGGAAACACCATATATTTT
>TRBJ1-2|TRBV7-2|once|TRBD1
CASSLTLGQGGGYTF
TGTGCCAGCAGCTTAACCCTCGGACAGGGTGGTGGCTACACCTTC
>TRBJ2-3|TRBV11-2|-|TRBD2
CASSLDGTSGRRVADTQYF
TGTGCCAGCAGCTTAGACGGGACTAGCGGGAGACGCGTGGCAGATACGCAGTATTTT
>TRBJ2-3|TRBV5-1|-|TRBD2
CASSLGTSGNTDTQYF
TGCGCCAGCAGTCTGGGGACTAGCGGGAACACAGATACGCAGTATTTT
>TRBJ2-1|TRBV7-8|-|TRBD2
CASSFLLGSGSYNEQFF
TGTGCCAGCAGCTTCCTACTAGGTAGCGGGAGTTACAATGAGCAGTTCTTC
>TRBJ2-7|TRBV27|-|TRBD1
CASSFSQGESSYEQYF
TGTGCCAGCAGTTTCTCACAGGGGGAGAGCTCCTACGAGCAGTACTTC
>TRBJ2-5|TRBV5-6|-|TRBD1
CASSLWDRRLQETQYF
TGTGCCAGCAGCTTATGGGACAGGCGCCTCCAAGAGACCCAGTACTTC
>TRBJ1-2|TRBV7-2|medium-sized|-
CASSLSQSPYGYTF
TGTGCCAGCAGCTTATCTCAGAGCCCCTATGGCTACACCTTC
>TRBJ2-7|TRBV7-3|-|TRBD1
CASSLGDRDSGEQYF
TGTGCCAGCAGCTTAGGCGACAGGGATTCGGGTGAGCAGTACTTC
>TRBJ2-7|TRBV29-1|-|-
CSVARQASYEQYF
TGCAGCGTTGCGAGACAGGCCTCCTACGAGCAGTACTTC
>TRBJ1-1|TRBV2|-|-
CASRRSARRDGMNTEAFF
TGTGCCAGCAGACGGTCTGCGCGGAGGGACGGAATGAACACTGAAGCTTTCTTT
>TRBJ2-7|TRBV6-1|-|TRBD1
CASRRDSPNYEQYF
TGTGCCAGCAGGAGGGACAGCCCCAACTACGAGCAGTACTTC
>TRBJ2-7|TRBV5-8|-|TRBD1
CASSYPDRWGYEQYF
TGTGCCAGCAGTTATCCGGACAGGTGGGGCTACGAGCAGTACTTC
>TRBJ2-1|TRBV19|-|-
CASSPHLGRFQSSYNEQFF
TGTGCCAGTAGTCCCCACCTTGGGCGGTTCCAGAGCTCCTACAATGAGCAGTTCTTC
>TRBJ2-6|TRBV19|-|-
CASTRRGVGANVLTF
TGTGCCAGTACCCGGCGAGGGGTCGGGGCCAACGTCCTGACTTTC
>TRBJ2-7|TRBV21-1|-|-
CASSNTTGRVSYEQYF
TGTGCCAGCAGCAACACCACCGGACGAGTCTCCTACGAGCAGTACTTC
>TRBJ1-5|TRBV18|-|-
CASSPPARGLGVDQPQHF
TGTGCCAGCTCACCACCGGCCAGGGGATTAGGAGTGGATCAGCCCCAGCATTTT
>TRBJ2-1|TRBV27|-|TRBD2
CASSPRRGRNNEQFF
TGTGCCAGCAGTCCCCGGCGGGGGAGGAACAATGAGCAGTTCTTC
>TRBJ2-3|TRBV6-5|-|TRBD1
CASSTTGIGTDTQYF
TGTGCCAGCAGTACGACAGGGATTGGCACAGATACGCAGTATTTT
>TRBJ1-1|TRBV6-4|medium-sized|-
CASRDTSLGTEAFF
TGTGCCAGCCGGGACACATCACTGGGCACTGAAGCTTTCTTT
>TRBJ2-1|TRBV10-3|-|-
CAIRWGHATEQFF
TGTGCCATCAGGTGGGGACACGCAACCGAGCAGTTCTTC
>TRBJ2-7|TRBV6-5|-|-
CASQQGSYEQYF
TGTGCCAGCCAACAGGGCTCCTACGAGCAGTACTTC
>TRBJ2-1|TRBV29-1|-|-
CSALGAYDNEQFF
TGCAGCGCCCTGGGCGCGTATGACAATGAGCAGTTCTTC
>TRBJ1-3|TRBV5-5|-|-
CASSLRLDSGNTIYF
TGTGCCAGCAGCTTGCGACTAGACTCTGGAAACACCATATATTTT